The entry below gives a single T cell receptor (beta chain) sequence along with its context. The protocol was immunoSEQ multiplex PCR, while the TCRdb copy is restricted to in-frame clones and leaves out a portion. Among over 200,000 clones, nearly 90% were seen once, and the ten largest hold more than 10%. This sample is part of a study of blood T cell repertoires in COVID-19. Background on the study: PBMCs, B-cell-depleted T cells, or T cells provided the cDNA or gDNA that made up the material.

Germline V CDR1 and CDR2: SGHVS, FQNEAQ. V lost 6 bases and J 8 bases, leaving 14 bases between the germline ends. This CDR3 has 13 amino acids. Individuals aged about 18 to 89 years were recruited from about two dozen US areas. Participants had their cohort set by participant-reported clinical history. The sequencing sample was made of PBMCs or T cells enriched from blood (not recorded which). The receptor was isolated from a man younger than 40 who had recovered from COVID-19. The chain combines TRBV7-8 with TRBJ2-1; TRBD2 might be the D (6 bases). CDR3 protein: CASSRGLSDEQFF. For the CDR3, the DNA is TGTGCCAGCAGTCGAGGACTAAGCGATGAGCAGTTCTTC.